This T cell receptor (beta chain) was recovered during a study of neoadjuvant anti-PD-1 for oral cavity cancer. Study information: Patients mostly received three to four biweekly nivolumab doses at 3 mg/kg before surgery. Patients without progression got a fourth dose around day 43.

Some clones are missing from TCRdb's copy, which holds only in-frame ones; the method was immunoSEQ multiplex PCR. The table shows 65,000 to 95,000 clones, with roughly 80% occurring only once. Patients were newly diagnosed with stage II-IVA oral cavity squamous cell carcinoma without prior systemic or radiation treatment. These oral cavity squamous cell carcinomas were HPV-negative and locally advanced. The CDR3 extends over 15 amino acids. Germline CDR1 LGHNA, CDR2 YNFKEQ. V lost 2 bases, J lost 0 bases, and 3 bases stayed unmatched. This sequence originates from a person aged 40 to 85 with oral cavity squamous cell carcinoma. Source: PBMCs, taken before nivolumab (anti-PD-1) treatment. This sequence joins TRBV4-2 and TRBJ1-1, with 7 bases matching TRBD1. In nucleotides, the CDR3 is TGTGCCAGCAGCCAATCCGGGACAGTGAACACTGAAGCTTTCTTT. Its translation is CASSQSGTVNTEAFF.